This section outlines one T cell receptor (beta chain) sequence together with its context. No antigen is known for it. Produced via immunoSEQ multiplex PCR; TCRdb's table is partial and in-frame only. The data contain 150,000 or so clones, 80% to 95% of them singletons. This CDR3 has 16 amino acids. V was cut by 6 bases and J by 4 bases, with 19 bases left in between. CDR1 WSHSY and CDR2 SAAADI come from the germline V gene. The data derive from a study of T cell responses to AZD1222 COVID-19 vaccine. The study, taken as a whole, reports: CD4 TCRs linked to vaccination spanned spike, dominating at 160-218 and 743-854. Once two AZD1222 doses were given, Spike-specific TCR breadth and depth went up. Donors, mostly white British, included more females; clonal diversity was possibly underestimated.

This clonotype was obtained from an adult in good health. The sample here was peripheral blood, taken on day 0 of AZD1222 vaccination. The V call is TRBV10-2, the J call TRBJ2-1, with a possible D match to TRBD2 (6 bases). CDR3 nucleotide sequence: TGCGCCAGCAGCCCGCCTCGGACTAAAACATACAATGAGCAGTTCTTC. Amino acids: CASSPPRTKTYNEQFF.